Listed below are T cell receptor beta chains from one sample, sequenced in a study of control samples from healthy donors and cancer patients. The data were produced by immunoSEQ multiplex PCR, yet TCRdb's version contains in-frame clones alone and is incomplete. The data show 130,000 or so clones, with roughly 88% seen just once and more than 2.5% held by the top ten. The sequencing sample was made of blood. These receptors were collected from a man aged 45-60 years in good health. Both conserved end residues are part of each CDR3.

j_gene | v_gene | CDR3aa
TRBJ2-1 | TRBV7-7 | CASSYQRGKVQFF
TRBJ1-6 | TRBV6-5 | CASRRDSNSPLHF
TRBJ1-1 | TRBV5-1 | CASSSSGWGTEAFF
TRBJ2-1 | TRBV3-1/TRBV3-2 | CASSPSTGYYFF
TRBJ2-3 | TRBV11-3 | CASSLLAGGRTDTQYF
TRBJ2-7 | TRBV15 | CATSRDKGLLAYEQYF
TRBJ2-3 | TRBV3-1/TRBV3-2 | CASSQVLGARDTQYF
TRBJ1-2 | TRBV2 | CASSGAGAARRYGYTF
TRBJ2-6 | TRBV15 | CATSRDQGANVLTF
TRBJ1-3 | TRBV5-5 | CASSFGTLSSGNTIYF
TRBJ2-3 | TRBV7-2 | CASSPGGRSTDTQYF
TRBJ2-2 | TRBV15 | CATSRGGASNTGELFF